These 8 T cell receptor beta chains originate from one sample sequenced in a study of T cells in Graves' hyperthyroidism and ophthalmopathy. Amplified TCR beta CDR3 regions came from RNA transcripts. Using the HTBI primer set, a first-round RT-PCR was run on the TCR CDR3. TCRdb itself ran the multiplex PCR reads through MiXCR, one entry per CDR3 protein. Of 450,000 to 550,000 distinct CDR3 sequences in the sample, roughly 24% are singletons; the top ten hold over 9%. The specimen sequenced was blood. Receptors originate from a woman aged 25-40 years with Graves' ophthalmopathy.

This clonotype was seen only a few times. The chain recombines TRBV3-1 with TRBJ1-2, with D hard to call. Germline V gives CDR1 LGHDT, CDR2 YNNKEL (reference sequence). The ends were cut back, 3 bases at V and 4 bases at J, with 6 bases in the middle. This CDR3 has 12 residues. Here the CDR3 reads CASSQDAYGYTF. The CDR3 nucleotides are TGTGCCAGCAGCCAGGACGCCTATGGCTACACCTTC.

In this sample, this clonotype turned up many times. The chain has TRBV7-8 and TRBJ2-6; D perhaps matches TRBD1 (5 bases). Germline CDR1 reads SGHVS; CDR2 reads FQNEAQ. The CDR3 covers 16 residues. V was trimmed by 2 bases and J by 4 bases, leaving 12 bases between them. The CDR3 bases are TGTGCCAGCAGCTTAAATCAGGGTGCCGGGGCCAACGTCCTGACTTTC. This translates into CASSLNQGAGANVLTF.

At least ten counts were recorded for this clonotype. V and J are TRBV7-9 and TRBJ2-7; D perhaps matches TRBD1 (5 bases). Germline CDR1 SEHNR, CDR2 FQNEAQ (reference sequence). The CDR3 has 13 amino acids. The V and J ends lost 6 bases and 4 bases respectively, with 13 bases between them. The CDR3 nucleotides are TGTGCCAGCAGTCCAGGGTGGTGGTACGAGCAGTACTTC. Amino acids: CASSPGWWYEQYF.

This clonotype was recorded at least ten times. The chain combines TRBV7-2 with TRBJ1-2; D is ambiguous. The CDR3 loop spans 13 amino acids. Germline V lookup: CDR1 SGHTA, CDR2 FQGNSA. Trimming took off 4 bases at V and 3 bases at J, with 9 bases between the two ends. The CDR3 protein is CASSSAGHYGYTF. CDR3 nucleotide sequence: TGTGCCAGCAGCTCCGCGGGTCACTATGGCTACACCTTC.

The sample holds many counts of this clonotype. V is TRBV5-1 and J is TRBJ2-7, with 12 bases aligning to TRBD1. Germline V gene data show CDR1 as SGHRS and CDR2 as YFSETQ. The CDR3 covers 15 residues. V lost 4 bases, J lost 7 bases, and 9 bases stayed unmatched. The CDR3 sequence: CASSAGTGGWGEQYF. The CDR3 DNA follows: TGCGCCAGCAGCGCCGGGACAGGGGGCTGGGGAGAGCAGTACTTC.

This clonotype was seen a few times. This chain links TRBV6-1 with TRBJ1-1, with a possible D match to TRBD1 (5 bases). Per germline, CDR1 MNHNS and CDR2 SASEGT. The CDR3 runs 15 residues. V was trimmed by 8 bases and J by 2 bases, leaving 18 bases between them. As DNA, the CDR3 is TGTGCCAGCTCCAACGGCTGGGGGATAAACACTGAAGCTTTCTTT. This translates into CASSNGWGINTEAFF.

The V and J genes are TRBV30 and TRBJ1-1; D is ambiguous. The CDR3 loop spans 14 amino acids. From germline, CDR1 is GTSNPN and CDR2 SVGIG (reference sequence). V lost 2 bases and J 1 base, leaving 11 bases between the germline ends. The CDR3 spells CAWSLTYRNTEAFF. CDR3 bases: TGTGCCTGGAGTCTAACCTACAGGAACACTGAAGCTTTCTTT.

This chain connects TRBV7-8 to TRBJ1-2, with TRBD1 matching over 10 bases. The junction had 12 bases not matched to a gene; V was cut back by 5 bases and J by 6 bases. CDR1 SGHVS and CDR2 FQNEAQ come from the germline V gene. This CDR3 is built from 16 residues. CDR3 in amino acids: CASSKQITGTGDGYTF. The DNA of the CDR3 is TGTGCCAGCAGCAAGCAAATCACCGGGACAGGGGATGGCTACACCTTC.